What follows are 18 T cell receptor beta chains derived from one specimen sequenced in a study of blood T cell repertoires in COVID-19. Generated by immunoSEQ multiplex PCR, the TCRdb table keeps only in-frame clones and is missing some. Counted here are 100,000 or so clones, over 80% occurring once; the ten biggest clones make up 15% to 20%. The specimen was peripheral blood. Source of these receptors: a man aged 80 or over with acute or convalescent COVID-19.

The gene calls are TRBV28 and TRBJ2-1, with 9 bases that match TRBD2. Germline V gene data show CDR1 as MDHEN and CDR2 as SYDVKM. Trimming cost V 2 bases and J 7 bases; bases outside gene matches: 12. The length of the CDR3 is 17 residues. CDR3 sequence (DNA): TGTGCCAGCAGTTTAGGGACCCATAGCGGGAGTTGGAATGAGCAGTTCTTC. Protein sequence: CASSLGTHSGSWNEQFF.

The rearrangement uses TRBV27 and TRBJ2-6; 7 bases align to TRBD1. The trim removed 5 bases at V and 4 bases at J, leaving 5 bases unmatched. The CDR3 is 15 amino acids. Per the germline V gene, CDR1 is MNHEY and CDR2 is SMNVEV (reference sequence). CDR3 sequence (DNA): TGTGCCAGCAGTGCCACAGGGGCGGGGGCCAACGTCCTGACTTTC. Translating gives CASSATGAGANVLTF.

This chain joins TRBV27 and TRBJ2-7; TRBD2 is a possible D gene (5 bases). The germline V gene has CDR1 MNHEY and CDR2 SMNVEV (reference sequence). The CDR3 totals 14 residues. V lost 8 bases to trimming and J lost 6 bases, with 20 bases between them. The CDR3 region is CASGAYSGTTEQYF. The CDR3 DNA reads TGTGCCAGCGGCGCGTACTCGGGAACTACCGAGCAGTACTTC.

The chain joins TRBV5-1 to TRBJ2-1; 10 bases are shared with TRBD2. Germline CDR1 SGHRS, CDR2 YFSETQ. Trimming removed 0 bases from V and 9 bases from J; junction bases left unmatched: 6. This CDR3 is 15 amino acids long. The CDR3 sequence is CASSLALAGAGEQFF. CDR3 nucleotide sequence: TGCGCCAGCAGCTTGGCTCTAGCGGGGGCCGGTGAGCAGTTCTTC.

The chain carries TRBV30 and TRBJ2-7, with TRBD1 matching 12 bases. The CDR3 is 14 amino acids. J lost 5 bases, V lost 4 bases, and 6 bases had no gene match. The germline V gene has CDR1 GTSNPN and CDR2 SVGIG (reference sequence). The CDR3 is CAWKTGTGGHEQYF. CDR3 coding DNA: TGTGCCTGGAAAACCGGGACAGGGGGCCACGAGCAGTACTTC.

The chain has TRBV9 and TRBJ1-2; D perhaps matches TRBD1 (6 bases). CDR3 length: 16 amino acids. Germline V gene sequence: CDR1 SGDLS, CDR2 YYNGEE. V gave up 1 base and J gave up 6 bases, with 19 bases separating them. The CDR3 loop is CASSVPPEGPGDGYTF. CDR3 sequence (DNA): TGTGCCAGCAGCGTACCCCCCGAAGGCCCAGGGGATGGCTACACCTTC.

The chain joins TRBV28 to TRBJ2-6; 8 bases agree with TRBD1. V gave up 4 bases and J gave up 0 bases; unmatched junction bases: 5. The germline CDR1 and CDR2 sequences are MDHEN and SYDVKM. This CDR3 spans 17 amino acids. The CDR3 DNA reads TGTGCCAGCAGTTCAGGGACAGGCAACTCTGGGGCCAACGTCCTGACTTTC. Its protein is CASSSGTGNSGANVLTF.

The chain employs TRBV29-1 and TRBJ2-1; 9 bases are shared with TRBD2. Germline V CDR1 and CDR2: SQVTM, ANQGSEA. V shed 2 bases and J 4 bases; nucleotides not matched to a gene: 0. The CDR3 is made up of 13 amino acids. The CDR3 loop reads CSVELAGYNEQFF. CDR3 nucleotides: TGCAGCGTTGAACTAGCGGGGTACAATGAGCAGTTCTTC.

The J gene is TRBJ2-3, the V gene TRBV12-5, with 11 nucleotides matching TRBD1. The CDR3 is made up of 15 amino acids. Germline CDR1 and CDR2: LGHNT and FRNRAP. After removal of 1 base from V and 5 bases from J, the junction contained 2 bases not matched to a gene. CDR3 amino acids: CASGLGGTGGDTQYF. The CDR3 nucleotides are TGTGCTAGTGGTTTGGGCGGGACAGGGGGAGATACGCAGTATTTT.

Only one count was recorded for this clone. The chain carries TRBV5-1 and TRBJ2-1; 12 positions agree with TRBD2. Germline V gene data show CDR1 as SGHRS and CDR2 as YFSETQ. V shed 4 bases and J 3 bases; nucleotides not matched to a gene: 2. This CDR3 has 15 residues. The CDR3 is CASSRGLAGYNEQFF. The CDR3 DNA sequence: TGCGCCAGCAGCCGGGGACTAGCGGGCTACAATGAGCAGTTCTTC.

This clone was seen a few times. The J gene is TRBJ2-7, the V gene TRBV2; a weak D match, TRBD1 (6 bases). Trimming stripped 4 bases from V and 2 bases from J, with 18 bases between. This CDR3 is built from 16 residues. Germline V CDR1 and CDR2: SNHLY, FYNNEI. DNA for the CDR3: TGTGCCAGCAGTGTTCGGGACACCTTGGGAACCTACGAGCAGTACTTC. It translates to CASSVRDTLGTYEQYF.

The chain couples TRBV28 to TRBJ2-7, with 10 positions matching TRBD1. The length of the CDR3 is 13 residues. Losses at the gene ends were 8 bases for V and 3 bases for J; bases not matched to a gene: 4. Germline V gene sequence: CDR1 MDHEN, CDR2 SYDVKM. Here the CDR3 reads CASFRDRGYEQYF. CDR3 nucleotides: TGTGCCAGCTTTCGGGACAGGGGCTACGAGCAGTACTTC.

The J gene is TRBJ1-6, the V gene TRBV6-5; D is unresolved. The CDR3 is 15 amino acids. CDR1 is MNHEY and CDR2 is SVGAGI in the germline V gene. The V end was cut by 6 bases, the J end by 0 bases, with 9 bases between. CDR3 nucleotide sequence: TGTGCCAGCAGAGTGGAGGTCTCCTATAATTCACCCCTCCACTTT. It is translated as CASRVEVSYNSPLHF.

This clone occurred once. The CDR3 bases are TGCGCCAGCAGCTTAAAACGAGGGACAGCAAGCTTCTACGAGCAGTACTTC. Residues: CASSLKRGTASFYEQYF. This chain connects TRBV5-1 to TRBJ2-7, with 7 bases aligning to TRBD1. CDR3 size: 17 residues. V shed 2 bases and J 3 bases; nucleotides not matched to a gene: 14. Germline loops: CDR1 SGHRS, CDR2 YFSETQ.

There are a few counts of this clone. The chain uses TRBV27 and TRBJ2-3; 9 bases agree with TRBD1. From germline, CDR1 is MNHEY and CDR2 SMNVEV (reference sequence). The junction had 6 bases not matched to a gene; V was cut back by 7 bases and J by 1 base. The CDR3 runs 15 residues. Here the CDR3 DNA reads TGTGCCAGCAACTTGCGGGACAGGGGCACAGATACGCAGTATTTT. Protein: CASNLRDRGTDTQYF.

Details on this clone: Other DNA sequences in this specimen translate into the identical CDR3. The chain employs TRBV5-1 and TRBJ2-5; 11 bases line up with TRBD2. Looked up from germline, CDR1 is SGHRS and CDR2 is YFSETQ. The ends lost 0 bases at V and 4 bases at J; junction bases unmatched: 2. There are 15 residues in the CDR3. CDR3 bases: TGCGCCAGCAGCTTGGAACTAGCGGGAGTAGAGACCCAGTACTTC. It specifies CASSLELAGVETQYF.

This clone was seen only a few times. V and J are TRBV7-2 and TRBJ2-5; 10 bases agree with TRBD2. The V and J ends lost 4 bases and 9 bases, in that order; junction bases with no gene match: 5. The CDR3 length is 13 residues. The germline V gene has CDR1 SGHTA and CDR2 FQGNSA. As DNA, the CDR3 is TGTGCCAGCAGCTCCGGGACTAGCGATGCCCAGTACTTC. Protein sequence: CASSSGTSDAQYF.

This sequence joins TRBV10-1 and TRBJ2-7; no reliable D call. Germline loops: CDR1 WNHNN, CDR2 SYGVQD (reference sequence). Trimming left V 2 bases short and J 1 base short, with 12 bases between. This CDR3 is 15 amino acids long. The CDR3 region is CASSEGLAISYEQYF. The CDR3 DNA is TGCGCCAGCAGTGAGGGGTTAGCAATATCCTACGAGCAGTACTTC.